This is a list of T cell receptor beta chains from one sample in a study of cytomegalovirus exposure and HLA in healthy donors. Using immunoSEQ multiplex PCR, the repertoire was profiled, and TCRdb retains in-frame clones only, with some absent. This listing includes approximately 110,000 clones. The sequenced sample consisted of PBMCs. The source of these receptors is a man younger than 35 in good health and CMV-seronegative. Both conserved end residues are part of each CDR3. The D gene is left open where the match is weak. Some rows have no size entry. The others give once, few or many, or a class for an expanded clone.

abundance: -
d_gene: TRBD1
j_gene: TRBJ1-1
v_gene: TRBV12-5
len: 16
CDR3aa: CASGLGGGTGITEAFF
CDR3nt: TGTGCTAGTGGTTTGGGGGGCGGGACAGGGATTACTGAAGCTTTCTTT

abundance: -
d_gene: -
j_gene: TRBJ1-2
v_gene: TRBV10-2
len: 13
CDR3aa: CASYGKRVAGYTF
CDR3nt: TGCGCCAGCTACGGGAAAAGGGTGGCGGGCTACACCTTC

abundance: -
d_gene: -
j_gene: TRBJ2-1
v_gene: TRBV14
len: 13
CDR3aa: CASSQLFLAEQFF
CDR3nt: TGTGCCAGCAGCCAACTCTTTTTGGCTGAGCAGTTCTTC

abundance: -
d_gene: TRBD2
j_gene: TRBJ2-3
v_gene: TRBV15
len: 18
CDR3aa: CATSSLGGGRALPDTQYF
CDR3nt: TGTGCCACCAGCTCTTTAGGGGGCGGGAGGGCCCTCCCAGATACGCAGTATTTT

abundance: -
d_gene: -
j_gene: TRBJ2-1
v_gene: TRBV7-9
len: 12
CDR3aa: CASSPQSPEQFF
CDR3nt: TGTGCCAGCAGCCCACAGTCCCCTGAGCAGTTCTTC

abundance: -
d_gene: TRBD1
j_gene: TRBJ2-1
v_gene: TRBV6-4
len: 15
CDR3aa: CASSEGQGDDNEQFF
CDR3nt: TGTGCCAGCAGTGAGGGACAGGGGGACGACAATGAGCAGTTCTTC

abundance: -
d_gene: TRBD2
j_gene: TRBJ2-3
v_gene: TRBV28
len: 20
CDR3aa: CASSNILIVSGRAGTDTQYF
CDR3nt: TGTGCCAGCAGTAATATATTAATTGTTAGCGGGAGGGCCGGGACAGATACGCAGTATTTT

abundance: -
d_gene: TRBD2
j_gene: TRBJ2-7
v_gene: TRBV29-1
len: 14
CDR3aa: CSVVTSGGKYEQYF
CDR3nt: TGCAGCGTTGTGACTAGCGGGGGGAAATACGAGCAGTACTTC

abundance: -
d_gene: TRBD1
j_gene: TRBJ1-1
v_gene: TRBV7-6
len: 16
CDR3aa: CASSLGTGVMNTEAFF
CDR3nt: TGTGCCAGCAGCTTAGGGACAGGGGTCATGAACACTGAAGCTTTCTTT

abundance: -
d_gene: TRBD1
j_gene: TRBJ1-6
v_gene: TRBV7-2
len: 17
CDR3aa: CASSPSTTGEVHSPLHF
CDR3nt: TGTGCCAGCAGCCCCTCTACGACAGGGGAGGTTCATTCACCCCTCCACTTT

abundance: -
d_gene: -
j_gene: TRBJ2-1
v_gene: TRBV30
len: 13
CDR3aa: CASGRFSYNEQFF
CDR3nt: TGTGCCTCGGGAAGGTTCTCCTACAATGAGCAGTTCTTC

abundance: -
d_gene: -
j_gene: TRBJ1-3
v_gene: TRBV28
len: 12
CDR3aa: CASAPERGTIYF
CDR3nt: TGTGCCAGCGCACCTGAAAGGGGCACCATATATTTT

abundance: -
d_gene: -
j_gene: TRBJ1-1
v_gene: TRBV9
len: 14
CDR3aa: CASSVGGAGTEAFF
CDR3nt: TGTGCCAGCAGCGTAGGTGGGGCCGGCACTGAAGCTTTCTTT

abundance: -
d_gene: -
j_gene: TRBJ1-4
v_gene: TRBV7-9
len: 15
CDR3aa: CASSYGRGEVEKLFF
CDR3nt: TGTGCCAGCAGCTACGGACGGGGGGAAGTAGAAAAACTGTTTTTT

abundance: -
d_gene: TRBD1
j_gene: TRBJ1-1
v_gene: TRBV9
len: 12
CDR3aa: CASSALTGEAFF
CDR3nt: TGTGCCAGCAGCGCCTTGACAGGGGAAGCTTTCTTT

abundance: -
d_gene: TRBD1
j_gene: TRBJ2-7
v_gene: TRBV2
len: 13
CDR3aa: CASSGTGGYEQYF
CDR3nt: TGTGCCAGCAGTGGGACAGGGGGCTACGAGCAGTACTTC

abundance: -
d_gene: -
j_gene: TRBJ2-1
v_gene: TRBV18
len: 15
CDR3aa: CASSLRTGDYNEQFF
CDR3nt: TGTGCCAGCTCCCTACGAACGGGGGACTACAATGAGCAGTTCTTC

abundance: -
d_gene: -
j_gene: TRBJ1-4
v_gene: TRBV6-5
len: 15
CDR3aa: CASSNRAATNEKLFF
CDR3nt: TGTGCCAGCAGCAACAGGGCTGCAACTAATGAAAAACTGTTTTTT

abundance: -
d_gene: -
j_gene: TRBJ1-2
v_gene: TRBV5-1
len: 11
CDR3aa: CASSLEDIYTF
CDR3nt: TGCGCCAGCAGCTTGGAGGACATCTACACCTTC

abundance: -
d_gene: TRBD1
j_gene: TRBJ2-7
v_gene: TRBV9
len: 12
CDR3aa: CASSVQGAKQYF
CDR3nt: TGTGCCAGCAGCGTTCAGGGGGCGAAACAGTACTTC

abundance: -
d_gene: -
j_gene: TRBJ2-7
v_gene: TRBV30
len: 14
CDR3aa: CAWSVRGWSYEQYF
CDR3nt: TGTGCCTGGAGTGTACGGGGGTGGTCCTACGAGCAGTACTTC

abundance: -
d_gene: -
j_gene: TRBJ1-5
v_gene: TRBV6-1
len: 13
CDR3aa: CASIVRSGQPQHF
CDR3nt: TGTGCCAGCATAGTGAGGTCGGGGCAGCCCCAGCATTTT

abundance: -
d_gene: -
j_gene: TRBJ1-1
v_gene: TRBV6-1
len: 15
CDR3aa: CASSEDWVRGTEAFF
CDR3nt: TGTGCCAGCAGTGAAGATTGGGTAAGAGGGACTGAAGCTTTCTTT

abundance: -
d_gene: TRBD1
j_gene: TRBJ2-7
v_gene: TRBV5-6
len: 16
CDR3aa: CASSIPGTGFLSEQYF
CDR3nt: TGTGCCAGCAGCATACCCGGGACAGGGTTCTTATCCGAGCAGTACTTC

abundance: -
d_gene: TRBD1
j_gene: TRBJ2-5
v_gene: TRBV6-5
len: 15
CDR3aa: CASNLGTGGQETQYF
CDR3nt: TGTGCCAGCAACCTAGGGACAGGGGGACAAGAGACCCAGTACTTC

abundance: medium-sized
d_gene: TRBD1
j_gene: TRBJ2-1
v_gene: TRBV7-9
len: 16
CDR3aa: CASSSTGGYPRNEQFF
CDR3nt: TGTGCCAGCAGCTCAACAGGGGGATACCCGAGGAATGAGCAGTTCTTC

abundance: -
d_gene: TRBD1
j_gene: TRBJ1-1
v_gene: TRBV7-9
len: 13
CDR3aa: CASRETGGAEAFF
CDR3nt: TGTGCCAGCAGAGAGACAGGGGGCGCGGAAGCTTTCTTT

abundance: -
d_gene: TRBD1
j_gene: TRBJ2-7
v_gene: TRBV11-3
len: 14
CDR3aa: CASSDRDGSYEQYF
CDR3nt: TGTGCCAGCAGTGACAGGGATGGGTCCTACGAGCAGTACTTC

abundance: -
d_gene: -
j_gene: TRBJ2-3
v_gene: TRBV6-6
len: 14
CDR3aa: CASRPVLDTDTQYF
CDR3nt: TGTGCCAGCCGACCCGTACTAGACACAGATACGCAGTATTTT

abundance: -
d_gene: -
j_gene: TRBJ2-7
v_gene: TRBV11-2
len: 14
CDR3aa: CASSPNPRVYEQYF
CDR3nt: TGTGCCAGCAGCCCCAACCCCAGGGTCTACGAGCAGTACTTC

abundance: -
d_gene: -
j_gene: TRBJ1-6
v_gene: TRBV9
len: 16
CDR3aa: CASSAQSGQSNSPLHF
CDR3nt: TGTGCCAGCAGCGCCCAATCTGGACAGTCTAATTCACCCCTCCACTTT

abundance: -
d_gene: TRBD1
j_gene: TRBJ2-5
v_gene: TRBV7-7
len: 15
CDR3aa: CASSAGQGPQETQYF
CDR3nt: TGTGCTAGCAGCGCGGGACAGGGGCCCCAAGAGACCCAGTACTTC

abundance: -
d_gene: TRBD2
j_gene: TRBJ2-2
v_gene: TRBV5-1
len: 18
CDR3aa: CASSPALAGGPYVGELFF
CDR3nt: TGCGCCAGCAGCCCAGCATTAGCGGGAGGGCCTTATGTCGGGGAGCTGTTTTTT

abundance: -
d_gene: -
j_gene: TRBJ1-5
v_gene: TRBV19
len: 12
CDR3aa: CASRGTNQPQHF
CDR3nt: TGTGCCTCCCGCGGGACTAATCAGCCCCAGCATTTT

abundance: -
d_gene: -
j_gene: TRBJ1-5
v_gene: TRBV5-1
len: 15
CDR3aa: CASSMRPSPNQPQHF
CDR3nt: TGCGCCAGCAGCATGAGGCCCTCCCCCAATCAGCCCCAGCATTTT